These 30 T cell receptor beta chains originate from one sample sequenced in a study of blood T cell repertoires in COVID-19. Measured with immunoSEQ multiplex PCR; TCRdb has only the in-frame clones, and not every one. The data show nearly 400,000 clones, around 92% seen once. Sequencing used PBMCs or T cells enriched from blood (not recorded which). These receptors were taken from a woman in her 30s who had recovered from COVID-19.

The chain couples TRBV11-2 to TRBJ1-6; the match to TRBD1 covers 7 bases. Germline lookup yields CDR1 SGHAT and CDR2 FQNNGV. This CDR3 is built from 14 residues. V lost 5 bases and J lost 4; bases outside the gene matches: 2. CDR3 DNA: TGTGCCAGCAGCCTGGGACAGTATAATTCACCCCTCCACTTT. It yields the protein CASSLGQYNSPLHF.

A single count supports this clone. The V call is TRBV19, the J call TRBJ1-4; 10 positions match TRBD1. Germline CDR1 LNHDA, CDR2 SQIVND (reference sequence). V gave up 2 bases and J gave up 6 bases; unmatched junction bases: 6. The length of the CDR3 is 16 residues. CDR3 in amino acids: CASSIRDRGWDEKLFF. Written as DNA, the CDR3 is TGTGCCAGTAGTATACGGGACAGGGGTTGGGATGAAAAACTGTTTTTT.

The V and J genes are TRBV6-2 or TRBV6-3 and TRBJ2-2; a weak D match, TRBD2 (7 bases). The CDR3 runs to 16 residues. CDR1 MNHEY and CDR2 SVGEGT come from the germline V gene. Deletions cut 6 bases from V and 4 bases from J, with 18 bases between. CDR3 sequence (DNA): TGTGCCAGCAGCAGGTCGGGGGGACACCCCACCGGGGAGCTGTTTTTT. Translating gives CASSRSGGHPTGELFF.

V is TRBV15 and J is TRBJ2-2, with 9 positions matching TRBD1. J lost 7 bases, V lost 1 base, and 7 bases had no gene match. The CDR3 extends over 16 amino acids. Germline assignment: CDR1 LNHNV and CDR2 YYDKDF (reference sequence). CDR3 in amino acids: CATSRVGTGLGGELFF. The CDR3 bases are TGTGCCACCAGCAGAGTTGGGACAGGGCTCGGCGGGGAGCTGTTTTTT.

The V and J genes are TRBV5-1 and TRBJ2-7; tentatively, D is TRBD2 (6 bases). Germline-derived CDR1 and CDR2 are SGHRS and YFSETQ. Trimming removed 3 bases at V and 0 bases at J, with 13 bases between. This CDR3 has 15 amino acids. The chain's CDR3 is CASSSGTGSSYEQYF. The CDR3 DNA reads TGCGCCAGCAGCTCGGGGACCGGGAGCTCCTACGAGCAGTACTTC.

The genes are TRBV18 and TRBJ2-7; TRBD2 agrees at 14 bases. Per the germline V gene, CDR1 is KGHSH and CDR2 is LQKENI. V dropped 5 bases and J dropped 2; count of bases not matched to a gene: 5. The CDR3 spans 16 residues. CDR3 nucleotides: TGTGCCAGCTCAAAGGGACTAGCGGGAGATGCCTACGAGCAGTACTTC. It specifies CASSKGLAGDAYEQYF.

This chain joins TRBV12-5 and TRBJ2-7, with 9 bases aligning to TRBD1. Trimming removed 2 bases from V and 7 bases from J; junction bases left unmatched: 12. This CDR3 spans 16 amino acids. Per the germline V gene, CDR1 is LGHNT and CDR2 is FRNRAP. The CDR3 nucleotides are TGTGCTAGTGGTTTGACCGCCGGGACAGGGCTAAGGGAGCAGTACTTC. Protein sequence: CASGLTAGTGLREQYF.

The chain joins TRBV9 to TRBJ2-1; 10 nucleotides agree with TRBD2. Germline V gives CDR1 SGDLS, CDR2 YYNGEE. The CDR3 spans 20 residues. Trimming at V came to 1 base and at J to 3 bases, leaving 16 bases not matched to a gene. This chain's CDR3 is CASSVRPDLAGEKLYNEQFF. In nucleotides, the CDR3 is TGTGCCAGCAGCGTACGACCGGATCTAGCGGGAGAAAAACTCTACAATGAGCAGTTCTTC. Variable domain in full (rest from reference TRBV9 and TRBJ2-1): DSGVTQTPKHLITATGQRVTLRCSPRSGDLSVYWYQQSLDQGLQFLIQYYNGEERAKGNILERFSAQQFPDLHSELNLSSLELGDSALYFCASSVRPDLAGEKLYNEQFFGPGTRLTVL.

Concerning this clone: Other DNA sequences of this sample code for an identical CDR3. The CDR3 sequence: CASSLAGGSSYEQYF. As DNA, the CDR3 is TGTGCCAGCAGCTTGGCGGGAGGGAGCTCCTACGAGCAGTACTTC. The V call is TRBV5-4, the J call TRBJ2-7; TRBD2 matches at 8 bases. The CDR3 length is 15 residues. J was trimmed by 0 bases and V by 0 bases; bases with no gene match: 2. In germline, CDR1 is SGHNT, CDR2 YYREEE (reference sequence). Full variable domain (rest looked up from reference TRBV5-4 and TRBJ2-7): ETGVTQSPTHLIKTRGQQVTLRCSSQSGHNTVSWYQQALGQGPQFIFQYYREEENGRGNFPPRFSGLQFPNYSSELNVNALELDDSALYLCASSLAGGSSYEQYFGPGTRLTVT.

V is TRBV2 and J is TRBJ2-7; D is ambiguous. The CDR3 sequence is 14 residues long. The V end lost 7 bases, the J end lost 2 bases, and 15 bases lay between the germline ends. Germline V gives CDR1 SNHLY, CDR2 FYNNEI. For the CDR3, the DNA is TGTGCCAGCACCCTTAACAGTCTGGCCTACGAGCAGTACTTC. Its protein product is CASTLNSLAYEQYF. The variable domain in full, with the rest retrieved from reference TRBV2 and TRBJ2-7, is EPEVTQTPSHQVTQMGQEVILRCVPISNHLYFYWYRQILGQKVEFLVSFYNNEISEKSEIFDDQFSVERPDGSNFTLKIRSTKLEDSAMYFCASTLNSLAYEQYFGPGTRLTVT.

The V and J genes are TRBV19 and TRBJ1-3; D might be TRBD1 (6 bases). The CDR3 extends over 16 amino acids. The germline V gene encodes CDR1 LNHDA and CDR2 SQIVND (reference sequence). Deletions cut 7 bases from V and 0 bases from J, with 16 bases between. This chain's CDR3 is CASTLTGPNSGNTIYF. CDR3 nucleotide sequence: TGTGCCAGTACCTTGACAGGCCCTAACTCTGGAAACACCATATATTTT. Using reference TRBV19 and TRBJ1-3 for the parts outside the CDR3, the full variable domain is DGGITQSPKYLFRKEGQNVTLSCEQNLNHDAMYWYRQDPGQGLRLIYYSQIVNDFQKGDIAEGYSVSREKKESFPLTVTSAQKNPTAFYLCASTLTGPNSGNTIYFGEGSWLTVV.

V is TRBV7-9 and J is TRBJ2-3; D is possibly TRBD2 (6 bases). The germline V gene has CDR1 SEHNR and CDR2 FQNEAQ (reference sequence). Trimming pared 10 bases from V and 1 base from J, leaving 18 bases between. This CDR3 region has 15 residues. The CDR3 coding sequence is TGTGCCACCCAAATTGGTGCTAGCGGCACAGATACGCAGTATTTT. The encoded protein is CATQIGASGTDTQYF.

V and J are TRBV7-9 and TRBJ1-2, with D tentatively TRBD1 (5 bases). This CDR3 is 16 amino acids long. Germline CDR1 is SEHNR and CDR2 is FQNEAQ (reference sequence). The V end was cut by 6 bases, the J end by 0 bases, with 17 bases between. The CDR3 spells CASREQVPHSNYGYTF. CDR3 DNA sequence: TGTGCCAGCAGAGAACAGGTCCCTCACTCTAACTATGGCTACACCTTC.

The V call is TRBV9, the J call TRBJ1-6, with D maybe TRBD1 (6 bases). The ends were cut back, 2 bases at V and 10 bases at J, with 19 bases in the middle. Germline values: CDR1 SGDLS, CDR2 YYNGEE. The CDR3 runs 16 residues. Written as DNA, the CDR3 is TGTGCCAGCAGCGTGGGGGGGAACAGGGTCGGATCACCCCTCCACTTT. It encodes CASSVGGNRVGSPLHF.

The V gene is TRBV28, the J gene TRBJ2-7, with D hard to call. Germline V gene data show CDR1 as MDHEN and CDR2 as SYDVKM. This CDR3 has 11 amino acids. V lost 5 bases and J 5 bases, leaving 7 bases between the germline ends. In DNA form, the CDR3 reads TGTGCCAGCAGTCTCATAGACGAGCAGTACTTC. Amino acids: CASSLIDEQYF.

This clone has a count of ten or more. The gene calls are TRBV10-2 and TRBJ1-2, with TRBD1 identical over 11 bases. V lost 5 bases and J lost 6; bases outside the gene matches: 5. CDR1 WSHSY and CDR2 SAAADI come from the germline V gene. The CDR3 has 14 residues. CDR3 residues: CASSWTGGADGYTF. CDR3 bases: TGCGCCAGCAGTTGGACAGGGGGCGCTGATGGCTACACCTTC.

This clone was observed a handful of times. The chain recombines TRBV5-3 with TRBJ1-1, with TRBD1 identical over 8 bases. TRBV5-3 is an open reading frame, and its role is uncertain. The CDR3 covers 20 residues. V lost 0 bases to trimming and J lost 0 bases; unmatched junction nucleotides: 16. CDR3 in DNA: TGTGCCAGAAGCTTGGACCCCGGGACAGGACAACCTGGATTGAACACTGAAGCTTTCTTT. Translating gives CARSLDPGTGQPGLNTEAFF.

On this clone: This same CDR3 is encoded by further DNA sequences in the sample. The DNA for the CDR3 is TGTGCCAGCACCAGGGGGGATCAGCCCCAGCATTTT. This sequence encodes CASTRGDQPQHF. The chain has TRBV2 and TRBJ1-5; 7 bases align to TRBD1. The junction had 2 bases not matched to a gene; V was cut back by 7 bases and J by 5 bases. From germline, CDR1 is SNHLY and CDR2 FYNNEI. The CDR3 runs to 12 residues.

This chain uses TRBV30 with TRBJ2-7; 10 bases align to TRBD1. CDR1 is GTSNPN and CDR2 is SVGIG in the germline V gene (reference sequence). The CDR3 loop spans 13 amino acids. Trimming took 3 bases from V and 6 from J; bases not matched to a gene: 5. The CDR3 is CAWSGTGASEQYF. The CDR3 bases are TGTGCCTGGAGCGGGACAGGGGCTAGCGAGCAGTACTTC.

The chain carries TRBV19 and TRBJ2-2; D remains ambiguous. This CDR3 contains 15 residues. With 3 bases removed from V and 1 base from J, the gap between germline ends came to 9 bases. The germline CDR1 and CDR2 sequences are LNHDA and SQIVND (reference sequence). The DNA for the CDR3 is TGTGCCAGTAGTATTGGGCACCAGAACACCGGGGAGCTGTTTTTT. This translates into CASSIGHQNTGELFF.

CDR3 DNA: TGTGCCACCAGGGACAGGGGAAGCACTGAAGCTTTCTTT. It codes for CATRDRGSTEAFF. The chain couples TRBV24-1 to TRBJ1-1; TRBD1 agrees at 9 bases. This CDR3 has 13 residues. Germline CDR1 and CDR2: KGHDR and SFDVKD. Trimming at V came to 7 bases and at J to 4 bases, leaving 3 bases not matched to a gene.

Only one count was recorded for this clone. The chain uses TRBV6-5 and TRBJ2-7; a weak D match, TRBD1 (5 bases). Germline V gene lookup returns CDR1 MNHEY and CDR2 SVGAGI. The CDR3 is 14 residues long. V lost 0 bases to trimming and J lost 2 bases, with 8 bases between them. In DNA, the CDR3 is TGTGCCAGCAGTTACTCGTCAGGGCCCTACGAGCAGTACTTC. The encoded protein is CASSYSSGPYEQYF.

The rearrangement uses TRBV12-3 or TRBV12-4 and TRBJ1-2; D remains unclear. V shed 3 bases and J shed 0 bases, with 5 bases lying between them. The CDR3 spans 13 residues. The CDR3 DNA sequence: TGTGCCAGCAGTTTTATAGCTAACTATGGCTACACCTTC. Amino acids: CASSFIANYGYTF.

This chain links TRBV18 with TRBJ1-5; D possibly corresponds to TRBD1 (5 bases). V was trimmed by 3 bases and J by 7 bases, leaving 16 bases between them. Germline assignment: CDR1 KGHSH and CDR2 LQKENI. The CDR3 contains 15 residues. The CDR3 loop is CASSPRGEGRQPQHF. The CDR3 bases are TGTGCCAGCTCACCGCGGGGGGAGGGTCGGCAGCCCCAGCATTTT.

This clone was seen only once. This chain links TRBV6-2 or TRBV6-3 with TRBJ1-3; D is unclear. Germline V CDR1 and CDR2: MNHEY, SVGEGT. Trimming shortened V by 5 bases and J by 5 bases, and 16 bases separated the two germline ends. CDR3 length equals 15 residues. The CDR3 nucleotides read TGTGCCAGCAGTCCCCCCGGAGGTCGCAGAAACACCATATATTTT. This sequence encodes CASSPPGGRRNTIYF.

The chain carries TRBV6-4 and TRBJ2-1, with 13 positions matching TRBD2. With V trimmed by 6 bases and J by 6 bases, 5 bases remained unmatched. The CDR3 length is 15 residues. Germline V gene data show CDR1 as MRHNA and CDR2 as SNTAGT. This CDR3 is CASSLLAGGLNEQFF. The CDR3 DNA reads TGTGCCAGCAGCCTACTAGCGGGGGGGCTCAATGAGCAGTTCTTC.

The gene calls are TRBV6-5 and TRBJ2-5, with a tentative D call TRBD2 (5 bases). The ends were cut back, 6 bases at V and 2 bases at J, with 7 bases in the middle. Germline CDR1 reads MNHEY; CDR2 reads SVGAGI. The CDR3 runs to 12 residues. The CDR3 region is CASSGIQETQYF. The CDR3 DNA sequence: TGTGCCAGCAGCGGGATTCAAGAGACCCAGTACTTC.

The chain carries TRBV30 and TRBJ1-3, with a possible D match to TRBD1 (5 bases). The CDR3 is 17 residues long. Germline values: CDR1 GTSNPN, CDR2 SVGIG (reference sequence). V lost 2 bases and J 0 bases, leaving 17 bases between the germline ends. The CDR3 DNA is TGTGCCTGGAGTACCTCCGGGACTCCTAGCTCTGGAAACACCATATATTTT. As protein: CAWSTSGTPSSGNTIYF.

This chain links TRBV19 with TRBJ1-2; no reliable D call. Trimming cost V 9 bases and J 7 bases, with 15 bases left between them. Germline assignment: CDR1 LNHDA and CDR2 SQIVND (reference sequence). This CDR3 is 12 amino acids long. The CDR3 DNA follows: TGTGCCAGCGCGCCTCGAGAATCTGGCTACACCTTC. It yields the protein CASAPRESGYTF.

The chain combines TRBV6-5 with TRBJ2-5, with 9 bases that match TRBD1. This CDR3 has 14 residues. CDR1 and CDR2 from the germline V gene are MNHEY and SVGAGI. V dropped 4 bases and J dropped 1; count of bases not matched to a gene: 1. The CDR3 sequence: CASSWTGVQETQYF. CDR3 nucleotide sequence: TGTGCCAGCAGTTGGACAGGGGTCCAAGAGACCCAGTACTTC.